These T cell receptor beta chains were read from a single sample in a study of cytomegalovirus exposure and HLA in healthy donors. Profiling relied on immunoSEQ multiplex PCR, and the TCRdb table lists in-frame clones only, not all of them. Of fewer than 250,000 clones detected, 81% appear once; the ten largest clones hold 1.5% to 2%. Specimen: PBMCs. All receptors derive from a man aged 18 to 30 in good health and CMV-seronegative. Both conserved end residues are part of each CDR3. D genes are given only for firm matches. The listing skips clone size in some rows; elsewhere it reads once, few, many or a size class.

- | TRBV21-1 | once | CASSKVQPKSNQPQHF
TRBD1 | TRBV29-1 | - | CSVNTGGADTQYF
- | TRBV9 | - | CASSALGGEQYF
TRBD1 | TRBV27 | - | CASSLGQGAGNTIYF
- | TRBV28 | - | CASSLGVPAFF
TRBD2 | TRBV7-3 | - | CASSPFPTSGSADTQYF
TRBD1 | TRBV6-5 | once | CASTRGTGVAEQYF
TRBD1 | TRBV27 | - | CASSLYGQGGTGFF
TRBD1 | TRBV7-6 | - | CASRPGGAGNTIYF
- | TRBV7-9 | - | CASSLTDTQYF
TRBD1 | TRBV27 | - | CASSLDRRTGSYTF
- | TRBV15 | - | CATSRGRQSREAQYF
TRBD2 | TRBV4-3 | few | CASSRGAGLATSYEQYF
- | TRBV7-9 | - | CASSLGLQGSEAFF
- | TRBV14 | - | CASTEFLNTEAFF
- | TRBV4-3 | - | CASSQGQSPSYEQYF
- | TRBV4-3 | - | CASSQDLNSRNEQFF
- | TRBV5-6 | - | CASSSTGKLLRWFEQYF
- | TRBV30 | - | CAWSTQENQPQHF
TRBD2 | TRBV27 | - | CASKLRGAGREQFF
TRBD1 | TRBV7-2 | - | CASSSGDRGDEKLFF
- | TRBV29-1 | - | CSVVVGGYSGNTIYF
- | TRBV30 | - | CAWIARGTDTQYF
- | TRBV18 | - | CASSPPARAYEQYF
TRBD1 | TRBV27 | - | CASSITGGHSNQPQHF
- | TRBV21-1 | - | CASSKQDKRQGDSPLHF
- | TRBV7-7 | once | CASSPFPRGVEEQYF
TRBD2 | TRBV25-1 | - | CASGRTRGNEQFF
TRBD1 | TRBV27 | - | CASSRSTGFYNEQFF
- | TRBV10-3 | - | CAISSKGSHHYGYTF
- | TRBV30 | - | CAWRGQRPDGSYNEQFF
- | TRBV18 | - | CASSPPVPVSSYEQYF
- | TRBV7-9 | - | CASSLPRGLRETQYF
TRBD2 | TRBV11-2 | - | CASSSLAGVAARNEQFF
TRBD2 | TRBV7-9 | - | CASSRGLAGFTDTQYF
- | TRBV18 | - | CASSSGGNQPQHF